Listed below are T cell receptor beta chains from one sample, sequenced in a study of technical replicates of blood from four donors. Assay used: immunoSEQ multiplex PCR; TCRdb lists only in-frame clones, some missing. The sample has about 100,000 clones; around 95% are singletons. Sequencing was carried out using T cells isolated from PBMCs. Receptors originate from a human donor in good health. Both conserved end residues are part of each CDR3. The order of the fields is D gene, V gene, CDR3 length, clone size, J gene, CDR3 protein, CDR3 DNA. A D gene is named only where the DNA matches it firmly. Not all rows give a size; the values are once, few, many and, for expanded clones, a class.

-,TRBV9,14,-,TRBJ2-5,CASQGQGYQETQYF,TGTGCCAGTCAGGGGCAGGGGTACCAAGAGACCCAGTACTTC
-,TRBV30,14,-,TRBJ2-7,CAWSRPREMLGQYF,TGTGCCTGGAGTAGGCCTAGGGAGATGTTGGGGCAGTACTTC
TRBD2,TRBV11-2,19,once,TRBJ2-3,CASSSNQIKGEGHSDTQYF,TGTGCCAGCAGCTCTAACCAAATAAAAGGGGAGGGCCATTCAGATACGCAGTATTTT
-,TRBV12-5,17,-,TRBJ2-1,CASGLVQRGGGNNEQFF,TGTGCTAGTGGTTTGGTACAACGGGGAGGGGGGAACAATGAGCAGTTCTTC
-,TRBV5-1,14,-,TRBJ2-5,CASSLAQLQETQYF,TGCGCCAGCAGCTTGGCCCAGTTACAAGAGACCCAGTACTTC
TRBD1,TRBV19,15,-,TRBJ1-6,CASSTGTGGEIPLHF,TGTGCCAGTAGTACGGGGACAGGCGGGGAAATACCCCTCCACTTT
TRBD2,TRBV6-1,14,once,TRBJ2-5,CASSLGLAGETQYF,TGTGCCAGCAGTCTGGGACTAGCGGGAGAGACCCAGTACTTC
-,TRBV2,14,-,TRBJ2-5,CASIRLAERETQYF,TGTGCCAGCATAAGGCTCGCCGAGAGGGAAACCCAGTACTTC
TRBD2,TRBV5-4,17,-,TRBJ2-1,CASSLALLAGDSNEQFF,TGTGCCAGCAGCTTGGCCCTACTAGCGGGAGATAGCAATGAGCAGTTCTTC
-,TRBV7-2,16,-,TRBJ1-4,CASSRGFVAANEKLFF,TGTGCCAGCAGCCGGGGGTTTGTTGCGGCTAATGAAAAACTGTTTTTT
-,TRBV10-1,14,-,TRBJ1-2,CASSDGSDFSGYTF,TGCGCCAGCAGTGATGGTTCAGATTTCTCAGGCTACACCTTC
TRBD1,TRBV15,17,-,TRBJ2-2,CATSRGPTGFGAGELFF,TGTGCCACCAGCAGAGGCCCGACAGGGTTTGGCGCCGGGGAGCTGTTTTTT
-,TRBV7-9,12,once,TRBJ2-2,CAKNREIGELFF,TGTGCCAAAAACAGGGAGATCGGGGAGCTGTTTTTT
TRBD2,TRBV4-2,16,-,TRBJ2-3,CASSQVGGRDPDTQYF,TGTGCCAGCAGCCAAGTGGGCGGGAGGGACCCAGATACGCAGTATTTT
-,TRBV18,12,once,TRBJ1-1,CASSTDSDLAFF,TGTGCCAGCTCAACTGACAGTGACTTAGCTTTCTTT
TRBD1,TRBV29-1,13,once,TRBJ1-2,CSVEGQGNYGYTF,TGCAGCGTTGAGGGACAGGGGAACTATGGCTACACCTTC
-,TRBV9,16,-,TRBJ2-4,CASSAARGGMGSIQYF,TGTGCCAGCAGCGCCGCCCGAGGAGGCATGGGTAGCATTCAGTACTTC
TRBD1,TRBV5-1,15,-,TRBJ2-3,CASSRQGIFTDTQYF,TGCGCCAGCAGCAGACAGGGAATCTTTACAGATACGCAGTATTTT
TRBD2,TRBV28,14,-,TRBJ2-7,CASSSTSGPYEQYF,TGTGCCAGCAGCTCGACTAGCGGGCCCTACGAGCAGTACTTC
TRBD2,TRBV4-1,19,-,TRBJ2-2,CASSRPGLAKLANTGELFF,TGCGCCAGCAGCCGACCGGGACTAGCGAAACTCGCGAACACCGGGGAGCTGTTTTTT
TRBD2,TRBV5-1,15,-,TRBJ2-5,CASSPGTSRQETQYF,TGCGCCAGCAGCCCCGGGACTAGTCGCCAAGAGACCCAGTACTTC
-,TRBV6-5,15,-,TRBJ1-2,CASSYTQTSNYGYTF,TGTGCCAGCAGTTACACACAGACATCTAACTATGGCTACACCTTC
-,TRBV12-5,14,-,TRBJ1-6,CASGYTDGSSPLHF,TGTGCTAGTGGATACACCGATGGTTCTTCACCCCTCCACTTT
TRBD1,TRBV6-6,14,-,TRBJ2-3,CASSPGQEVDTQYF,TGTGCCAGCAGCCCGGGACAGGAGGTGGATACGCAGTATTTT
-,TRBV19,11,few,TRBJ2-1,CASSTGGTQFF,TGTGCCAGTAGTACCGGGGGAACGCAGTTCTTC
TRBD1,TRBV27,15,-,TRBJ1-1,CASSLTGQGNTEAFF,TGTGCCAGCAGTTTAACGGGACAGGGGAACACTGAAGCTTTCTTT
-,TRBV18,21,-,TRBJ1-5,CASPKSTDYSARLYSNQPQHF,TGTGCCAGCCCCAAGTCCACAGACTATTCCGCCAGGCTATATAGCAATCAGCCCCAGCATTTT
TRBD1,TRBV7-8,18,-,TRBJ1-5,CASSPGTGGPYSNQPQHF,TGTGCCAGCAGCCCGGGGACAGGGGGCCCTTATAGCAATCAGCCCCAGCATTTT
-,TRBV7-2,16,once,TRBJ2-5,CASSPLPGLRQETQYF,TGTGCCAGCAGCCCCCTGCCAGGTTTGCGACAAGAGACCCAGTACTTC
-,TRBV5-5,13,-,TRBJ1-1,CASSNNGDTEAFF,TGTGCCAGCAGCAACAACGGGGACACTGAAGCTTTCTTT
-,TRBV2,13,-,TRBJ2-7,CASPGVDSYEQYF,TGTGCCAGCCCAGGGGTCGATTCCTACGAGCAGTACTTC
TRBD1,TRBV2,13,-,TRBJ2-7,CASSAQGPGEQYF,TGTGCCAGCAGCGCACAGGGGCCTGGCGAGCAGTACTTC
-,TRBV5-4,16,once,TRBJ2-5,CASSLNSRVAPETQYF,TGTGCCAGCAGCTTGAATTCCCGCGTTGCCCCAGAGACCCAGTACTTC
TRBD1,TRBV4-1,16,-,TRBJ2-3,CASSGGQGSDTDTQYF,TGCGCCAGCAGCGGCGGACAGGGGAGCGACACAGATACGCAGTATTTT
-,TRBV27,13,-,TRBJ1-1,CASSLVKNTEAFF,TGTGCCAGCAGTTTAGTTAAGAACACTGAAGCTTTCTTT
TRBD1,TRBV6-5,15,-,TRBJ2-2,CASSGGQGVTGELFF,TGTGCCAGCTCCGGGGGACAGGGGGTCACCGGGGAGCTGTTTTTT
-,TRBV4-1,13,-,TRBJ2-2,CASSQGQAGELFF,TGCGCCAGCAGCCAAGGCCAGGCCGGGGAGCTGTTTTTT
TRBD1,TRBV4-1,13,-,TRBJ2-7,CASSQTGGYEQYF,TGCGCCAGCAGCCAAACAGGGGGCTACGAGCAGTACTTC
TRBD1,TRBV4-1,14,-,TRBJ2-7,CASSLRQGVYEQYF,TGCGCCAGCAGCTTGCGACAGGGTGTCTACGAGCAGTACTTC
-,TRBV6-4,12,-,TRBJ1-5,CASRTYSQPQHF,TGTGCCAGCAGGACATATTCTCAGCCCCAGCATTTT
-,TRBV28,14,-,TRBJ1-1,CASSLPGKDTEAFF,TGTGCCAGCAGTCTCCCGGGAAAGGACACTGAAGCTTTCTTT
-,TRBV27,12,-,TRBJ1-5,CASDSGNQPQHF,TGTGCCAGCGACTCGGGCAATCAGCCCCAGCATTTT
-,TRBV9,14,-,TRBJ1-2,CASSAHTGGVGYTF,TGTGCCAGCAGCGCCCATACAGGAGGGGTTGGCTACACCTTC
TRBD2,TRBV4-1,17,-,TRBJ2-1,CASSQGTSGSSYNEQFF,TGCGCCAGCAGCCAAGGGACTAGCGGGAGTTCCTACAATGAGCAGTTCTTC
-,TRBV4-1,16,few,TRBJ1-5,CASSLQSGATHQPQHF,TGCGCCAGCAGCCTTCAATCAGGGGCTACTCATCAGCCCCAGCATTTT
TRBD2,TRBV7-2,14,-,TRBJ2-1,CASSFSGRANEQFF,TGTGCCAGCAGCTTCAGCGGGAGGGCCAATGAGCAGTTCTTC
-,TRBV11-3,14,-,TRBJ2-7,CASSLIGGAHEQYF,TGTGCCAGCAGCTTAATCGGGGGAGCCCACGAGCAGTACTTC
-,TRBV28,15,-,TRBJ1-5,CASSLFGEGNQPQHF,TGTGCCAGCAGTTTATTTGGGGAGGGCAATCAGCCCCAGCATTTT
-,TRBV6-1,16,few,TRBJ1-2,CASSERLTHRGYGYTF,TGTGCCAGCAGTGAACGACTTACCCATCGGGGATATGGCTACACCTTC
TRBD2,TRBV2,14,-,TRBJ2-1,CASTRTSGVGEQFF,TGTGCCAGCACCAGGACTAGCGGGGTTGGTGAGCAGTTCTTC
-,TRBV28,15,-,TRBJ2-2,CASSLENANTGELFF,TGTGCCAGCAGTTTAGAGAACGCGAACACCGGGGAGCTGTTTTTT
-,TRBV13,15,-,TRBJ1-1,CASSWRGEGDTEAFF,TGTGCCAGCAGCTGGAGGGGGGAGGGGGACACTGAAGCTTTCTTT